This section outlines one TCR beta chain sequence together with its context. The antigen remains undetermined. Treatment given: roughly 18 received Ad26.COV2.S at low or high dose, single or two shots; 5 received placebo; per-sample allocation not given. Collection of samples fell on day 63 after the first vaccine or placebo injection. Some clones are missing from TCRdb's copy, which holds only in-frame ones; the method was immunoSEQ multiplex PCR. Altogether approximately 300,000 clones are present, roughly 84% being singletons, with the ten largest covering roughly 2.1%. V shed 2 bases and J shed 2 bases, with 13 bases lying between them. CDR3 length equals 16 residues. Germline CDR1 and CDR2: SEHNR and FQNEAQ (reference sequence). This sample is drawn from a study of Ad26.COV2.S vaccination and SARS-CoV-2 variants. The overall study: The Ad26.COV2.S arm of the COV1001 trial was where the donor was placed. Donor got 5x10^10 or 1x10^11 viral particles of Ad26.COV2.S.

Study findings and constraints: People given the vaccine had a wider spike-specific TCR breadth than placebo recipients did. Spike-specific CD8+ and CD4+ T cell responses reportedly showed substantial breadth after vaccination.

This receptor was identified in a person aged 18-65 years who received the Ad26.COV2.S COVID-19 vaccine or a placebo. J is TRBJ1-3 and V is TRBV7-9; TRBD1 might be the D (5 bases). The sequencing used peripheral blood, collected in a trial of Ad26.COV2.S vaccine versus placebo. The CDR3 region has the DNA TGTGCCAGCAGCTTATCCACGGGACGGACTGGAAACACCATATATTTT. Translating gives CASSLSTGRTGNTIYF.